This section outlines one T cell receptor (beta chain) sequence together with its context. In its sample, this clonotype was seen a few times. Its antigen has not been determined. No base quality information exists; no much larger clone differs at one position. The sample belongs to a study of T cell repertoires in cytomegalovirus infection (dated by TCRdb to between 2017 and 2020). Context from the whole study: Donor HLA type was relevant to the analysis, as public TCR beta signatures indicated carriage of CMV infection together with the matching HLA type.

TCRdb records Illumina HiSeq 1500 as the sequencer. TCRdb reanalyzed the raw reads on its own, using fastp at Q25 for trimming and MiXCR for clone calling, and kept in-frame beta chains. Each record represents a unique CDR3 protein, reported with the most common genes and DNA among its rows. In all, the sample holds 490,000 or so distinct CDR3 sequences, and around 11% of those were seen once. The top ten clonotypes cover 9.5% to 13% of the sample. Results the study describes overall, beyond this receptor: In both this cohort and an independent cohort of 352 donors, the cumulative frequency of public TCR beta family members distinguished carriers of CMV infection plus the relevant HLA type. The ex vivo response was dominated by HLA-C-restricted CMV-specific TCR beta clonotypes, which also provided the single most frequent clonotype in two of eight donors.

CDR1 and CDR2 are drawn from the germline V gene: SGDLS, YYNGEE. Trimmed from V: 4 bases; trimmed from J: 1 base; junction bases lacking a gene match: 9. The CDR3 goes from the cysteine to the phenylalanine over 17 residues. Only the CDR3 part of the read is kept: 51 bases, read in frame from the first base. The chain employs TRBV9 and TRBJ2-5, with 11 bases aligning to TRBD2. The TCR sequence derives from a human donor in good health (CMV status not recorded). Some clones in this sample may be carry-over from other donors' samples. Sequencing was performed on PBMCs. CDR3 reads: CASSPQDGTSGQETQYF. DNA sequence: TGTGCCAGCAGCCCGCAAGATGGGACTAGCGGCCAAGAGACCCAGTACTTC.